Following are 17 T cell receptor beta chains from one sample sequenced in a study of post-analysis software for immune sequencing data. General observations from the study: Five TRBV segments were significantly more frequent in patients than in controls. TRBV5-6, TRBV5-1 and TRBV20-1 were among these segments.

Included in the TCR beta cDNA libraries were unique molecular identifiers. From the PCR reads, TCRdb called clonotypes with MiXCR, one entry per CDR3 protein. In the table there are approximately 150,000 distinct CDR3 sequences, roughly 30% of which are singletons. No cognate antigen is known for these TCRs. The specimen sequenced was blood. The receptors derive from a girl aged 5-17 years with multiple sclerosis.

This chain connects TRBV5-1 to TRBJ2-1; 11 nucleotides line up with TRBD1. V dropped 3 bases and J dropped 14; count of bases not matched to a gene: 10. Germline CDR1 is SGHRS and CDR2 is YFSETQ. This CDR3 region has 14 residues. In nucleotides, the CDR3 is TGCGCCAGCAGCTGGGTCTTCCCGGGACAGGGGGAGTTCTTC. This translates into CASSWVFPGQGEFF.

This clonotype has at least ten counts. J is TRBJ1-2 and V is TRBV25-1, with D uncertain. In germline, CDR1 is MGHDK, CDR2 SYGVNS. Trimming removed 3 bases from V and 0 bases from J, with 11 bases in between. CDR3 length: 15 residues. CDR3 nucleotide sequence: TGTGCCAGCAGTGAGCTAAACAATTCTAACTATGGCTACACCTTC. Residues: CASSELNNSNYGYTF.

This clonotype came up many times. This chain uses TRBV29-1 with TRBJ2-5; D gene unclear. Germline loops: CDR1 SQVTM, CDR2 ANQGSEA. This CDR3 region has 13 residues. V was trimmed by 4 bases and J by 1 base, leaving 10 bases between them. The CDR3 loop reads CSVAGTIQETQYF. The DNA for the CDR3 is TGCAGCGTTGCCGGCACGATCCAAGAGACCCAGTACTTC.

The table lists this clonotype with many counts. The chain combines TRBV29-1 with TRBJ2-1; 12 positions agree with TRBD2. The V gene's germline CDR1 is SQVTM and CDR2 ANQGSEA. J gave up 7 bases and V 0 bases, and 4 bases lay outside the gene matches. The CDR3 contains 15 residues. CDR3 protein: CSVEDGLAGGNEQFF. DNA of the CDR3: TGCAGCGTTGAAGATGGGCTAGCGGGAGGGAATGAGCAGTTCTTC.

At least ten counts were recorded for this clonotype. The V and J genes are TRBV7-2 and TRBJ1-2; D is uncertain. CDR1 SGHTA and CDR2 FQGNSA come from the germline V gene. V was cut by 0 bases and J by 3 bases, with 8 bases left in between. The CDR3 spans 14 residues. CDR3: CASSLARTHYGYTF. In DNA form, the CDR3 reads TGTGCCAGCAGCTTAGCTAGGACCCACTATGGCTACACCTTC.

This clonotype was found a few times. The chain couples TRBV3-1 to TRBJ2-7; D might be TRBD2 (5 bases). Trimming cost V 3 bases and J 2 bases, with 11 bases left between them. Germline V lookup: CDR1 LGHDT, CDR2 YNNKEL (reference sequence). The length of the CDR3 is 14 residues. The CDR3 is CASSQGPGTYEQYF. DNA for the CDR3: TGTGCCAGCAGCCAGGGTCCCGGGACCTACGAGCAGTACTTC.

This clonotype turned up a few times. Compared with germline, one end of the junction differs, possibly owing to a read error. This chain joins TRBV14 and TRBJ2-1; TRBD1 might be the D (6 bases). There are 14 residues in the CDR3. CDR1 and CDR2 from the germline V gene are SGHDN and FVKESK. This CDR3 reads CASSQINRDHERFF. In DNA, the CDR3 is TGTGCCAGCAGCCAGATAAACAGGGACCATGAGCGGTTCTTC.

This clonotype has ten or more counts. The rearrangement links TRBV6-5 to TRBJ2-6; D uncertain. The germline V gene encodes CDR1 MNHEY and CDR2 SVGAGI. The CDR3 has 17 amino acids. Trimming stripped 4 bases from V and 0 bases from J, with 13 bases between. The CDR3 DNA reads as TGTGCCAGCAGTTCCTCAACCTGGATCTCTGGGGCCAACGTCCTGACTTTC. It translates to CASSSSTWISGANVLTF.

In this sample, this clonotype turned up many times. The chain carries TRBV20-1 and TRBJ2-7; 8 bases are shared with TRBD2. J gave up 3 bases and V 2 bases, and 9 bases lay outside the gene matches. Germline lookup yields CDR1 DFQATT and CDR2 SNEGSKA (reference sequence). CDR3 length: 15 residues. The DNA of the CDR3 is TGCAGTGCTAGACCCCCCGGACTAGCAATCTACGAGCAGTACTTC. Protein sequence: CSARPPGLAIYEQYF.

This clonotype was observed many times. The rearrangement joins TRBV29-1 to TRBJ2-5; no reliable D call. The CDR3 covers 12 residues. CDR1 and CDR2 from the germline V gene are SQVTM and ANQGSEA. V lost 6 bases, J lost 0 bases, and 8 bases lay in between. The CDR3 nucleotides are TGCAGCGTCACACGGAACCAAGAGACCCAGTACTTC. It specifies CSVTRNQETQYF.

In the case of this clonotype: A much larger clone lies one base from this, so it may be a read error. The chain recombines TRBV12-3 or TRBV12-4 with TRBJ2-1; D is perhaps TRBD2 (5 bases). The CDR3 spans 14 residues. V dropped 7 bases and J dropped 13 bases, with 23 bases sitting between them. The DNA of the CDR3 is TGTGCCAGCACCGGCCTAGGAGGTCCACCGCGACAGTTCTTC. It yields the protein CASTGLGGPPRQFF.

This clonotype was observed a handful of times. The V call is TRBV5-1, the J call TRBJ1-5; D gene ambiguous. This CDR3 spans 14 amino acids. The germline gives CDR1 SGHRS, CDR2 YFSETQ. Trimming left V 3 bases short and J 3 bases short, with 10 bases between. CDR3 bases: TGCGCCAGCAGCTGGGGAGAAGACAATCAGCCCCAGCATTTT. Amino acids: CASSWGEDNQPQHF.

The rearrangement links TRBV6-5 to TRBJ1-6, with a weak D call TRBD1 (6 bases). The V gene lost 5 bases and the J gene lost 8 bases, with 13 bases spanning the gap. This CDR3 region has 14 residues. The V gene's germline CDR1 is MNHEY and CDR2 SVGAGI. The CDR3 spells CASSIQDSHSPLHF. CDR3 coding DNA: TGTGCCAGCAGTATTCAGGACAGCCATTCACCCCTCCACTTT.

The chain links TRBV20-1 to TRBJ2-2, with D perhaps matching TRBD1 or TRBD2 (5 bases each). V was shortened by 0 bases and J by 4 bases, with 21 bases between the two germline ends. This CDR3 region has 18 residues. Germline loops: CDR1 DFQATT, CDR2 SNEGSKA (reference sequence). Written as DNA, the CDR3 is TGCAGTGCTAGAGAGGGTAGGATGGGGCCTGAGGGCACCGGGGAGCTGTTTTTT. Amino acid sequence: CSAREGRMGPEGTGELFF.

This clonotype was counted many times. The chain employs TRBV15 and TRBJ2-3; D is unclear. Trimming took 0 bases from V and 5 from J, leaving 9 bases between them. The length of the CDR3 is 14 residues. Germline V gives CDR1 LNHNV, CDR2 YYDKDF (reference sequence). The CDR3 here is CATSRDDTEDTQYF. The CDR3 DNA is TGTGCCACCAGCAGAGACGATACGGAAGATACGCAGTATTTT.

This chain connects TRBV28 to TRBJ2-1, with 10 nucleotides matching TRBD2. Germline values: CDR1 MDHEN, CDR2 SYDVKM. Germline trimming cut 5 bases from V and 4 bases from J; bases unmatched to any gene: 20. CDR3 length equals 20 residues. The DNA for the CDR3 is TGTGCCAGCAGTCTCCCGGACAGACCAAGCGAGACTAGCGGGTACAATGAGCAGTTCTTC. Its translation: CASSLPDRPSETSGYNEQFF. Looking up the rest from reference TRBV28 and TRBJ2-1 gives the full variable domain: DVKVTQSSRYLVKRTGEKVFLECVQDMDHENMFWYRQDPGLGLRLIYFSYDVKMKEKGDIPEGYSVSREKKERFSLILESASTNQTSMYLCASSLPDRPSETSGYNEQFFGPGTRLTVL.

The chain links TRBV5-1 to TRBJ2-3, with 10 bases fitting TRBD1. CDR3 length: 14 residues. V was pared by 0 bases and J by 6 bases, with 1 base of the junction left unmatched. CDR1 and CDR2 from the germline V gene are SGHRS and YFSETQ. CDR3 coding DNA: TGCGCCAGCAGCTTGGCGGGACAGGGGGATACGCAGTATTTT. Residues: CASSLAGQGDTQYF.